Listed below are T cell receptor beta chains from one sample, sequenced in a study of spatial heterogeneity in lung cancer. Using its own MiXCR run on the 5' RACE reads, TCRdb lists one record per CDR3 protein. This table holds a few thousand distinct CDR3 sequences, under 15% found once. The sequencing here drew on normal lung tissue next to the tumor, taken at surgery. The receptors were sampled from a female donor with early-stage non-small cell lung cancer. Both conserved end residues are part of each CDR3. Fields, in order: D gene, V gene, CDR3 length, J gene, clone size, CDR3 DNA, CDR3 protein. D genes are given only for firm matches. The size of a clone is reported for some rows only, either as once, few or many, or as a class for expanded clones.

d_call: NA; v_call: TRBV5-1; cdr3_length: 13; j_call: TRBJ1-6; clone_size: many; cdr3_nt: TGCGCCAGCAGCTCAGGGGTCCAGTCACCCCTCCACTTT; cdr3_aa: CASSSGVQSPLHF
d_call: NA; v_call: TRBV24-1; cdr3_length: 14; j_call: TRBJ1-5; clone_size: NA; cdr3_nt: TGTGCCACCAGTGATGTCAATAGCAATCAGCCCCAGCATTTT; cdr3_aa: CATSDVNSNQPQHF
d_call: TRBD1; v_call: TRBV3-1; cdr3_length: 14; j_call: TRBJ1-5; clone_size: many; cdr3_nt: TGTGCCAGCAGCTCAGGGGGCTGGGGTCAGCCCCAGCATTTT; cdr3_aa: CASSSGGWGQPQHF
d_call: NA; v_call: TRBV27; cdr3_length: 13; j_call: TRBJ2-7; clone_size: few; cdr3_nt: TGTGCCAGCAGTTGGGATGGAGGTTACGAGCAGTACTTC; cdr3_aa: CASSWDGGYEQYF
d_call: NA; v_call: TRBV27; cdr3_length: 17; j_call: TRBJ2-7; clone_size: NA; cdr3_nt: TGTGCCAGCACCGGAGGGGGTGGAGGACTAGGAACGGGCGAGCAGTACTTC; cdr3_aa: CASTGGGGGLGTGEQYF
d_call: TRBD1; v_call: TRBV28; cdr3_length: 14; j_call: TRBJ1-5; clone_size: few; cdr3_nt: TGTGCCAGCAGTTGGGGACAGGGGTTTCAGCCCCAGCATTTT; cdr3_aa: CASSWGQGFQPQHF
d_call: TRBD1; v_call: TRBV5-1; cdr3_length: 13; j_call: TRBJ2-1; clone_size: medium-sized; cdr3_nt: TGCGCCAGCAGCGAGGCAGGGGGCAATGAGCAGTTCTTC; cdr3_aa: CASSEAGGNEQFF
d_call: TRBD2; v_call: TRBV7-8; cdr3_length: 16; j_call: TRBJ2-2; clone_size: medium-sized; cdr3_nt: TGTGCCAGCAGCGGGAGCGGGGGCCGAGGTACCGGGGAGCTGTTTTTT; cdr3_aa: CASSGSGGRGTGELFF
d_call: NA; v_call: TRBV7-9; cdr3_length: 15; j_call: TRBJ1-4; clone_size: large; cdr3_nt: TGTGCCAGCAGCCCAGAAGGGTACACTAATGAAAAACTGTTTTTT; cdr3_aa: CASSPEGYTNEKLFF
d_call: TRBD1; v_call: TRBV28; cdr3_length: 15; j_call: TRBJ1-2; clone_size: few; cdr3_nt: TGTGCCAGCAGTCCGGGACAGGGGAATCCCTATGGCTACACCTTC; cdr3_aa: CASSPGQGNPYGYTF
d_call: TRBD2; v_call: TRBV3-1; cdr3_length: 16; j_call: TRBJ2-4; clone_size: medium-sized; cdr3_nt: TGTGCCAGCAGCCAGGGACTAGCGGGCGGCCAAGACATTCAGTACTTC; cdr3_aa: CASSQGLAGGQDIQYF
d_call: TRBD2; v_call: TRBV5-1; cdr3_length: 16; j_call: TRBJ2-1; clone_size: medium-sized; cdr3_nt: TGCGCCAGCAGCCTCCCTCGTCCTAGCGGGTACAATGAGCAGTTCTTC; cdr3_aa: CASSLPRPSGYNEQFF
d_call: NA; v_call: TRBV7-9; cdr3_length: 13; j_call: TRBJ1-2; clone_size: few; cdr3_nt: TGTGCCAGCAGCCGGACAGCGCAGGATGGCTACACCTTC; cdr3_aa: CASSRTAQDGYTF
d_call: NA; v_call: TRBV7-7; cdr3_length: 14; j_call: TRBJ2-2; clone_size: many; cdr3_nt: TGTGCTAGCAGCCCAGGCGGGGCTACCGGGGAGCTGTTTTTT; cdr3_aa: CASSPGGATGELFF
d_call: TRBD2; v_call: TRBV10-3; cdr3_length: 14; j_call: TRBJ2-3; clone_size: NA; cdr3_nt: TGTGCCATTCGGAAAGCGGGGCCCACAGATACGCAGTATTTT; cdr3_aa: CAIRKAGPTDTQYF
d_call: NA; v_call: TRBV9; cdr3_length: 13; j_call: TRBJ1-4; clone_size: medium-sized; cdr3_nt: TGTGCCAGCAGCGTAGTTCCTAATGAAAAACTGTTTTTT; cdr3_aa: CASSVVPNEKLFF
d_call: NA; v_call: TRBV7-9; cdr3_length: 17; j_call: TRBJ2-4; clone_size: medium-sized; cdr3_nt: TGTGCCAGCAGCTTAGCCGGGGACCATTTAGCCAAAAACATTCAGTACTTC; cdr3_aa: CASSLAGDHLAKNIQYF
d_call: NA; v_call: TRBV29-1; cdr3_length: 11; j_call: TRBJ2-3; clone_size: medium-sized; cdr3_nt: TGCAGCGTCCGGACGGGAGATACGCAGTATTTT; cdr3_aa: CSVRTGDTQYF
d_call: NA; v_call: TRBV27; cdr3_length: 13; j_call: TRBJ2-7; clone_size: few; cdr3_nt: TGTGCCAGCAGGCCCTATACGTCCTACGAGCAGTACTTC; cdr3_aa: CASRPYTSYEQYF
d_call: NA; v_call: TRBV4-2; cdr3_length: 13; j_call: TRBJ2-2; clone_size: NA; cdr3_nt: TGTGCCAGCAGCCCGGGGGCCTTCGGGGAGCTGTTTTTT; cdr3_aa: CASSPGAFGELFF
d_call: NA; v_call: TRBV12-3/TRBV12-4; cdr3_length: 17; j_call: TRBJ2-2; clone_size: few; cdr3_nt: TGTGCCAGCAGTTTAGATCAGGGGCCACGGAACACCGGGGAGCTGTTTTTT; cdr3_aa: CASSLDQGPRNTGELFF
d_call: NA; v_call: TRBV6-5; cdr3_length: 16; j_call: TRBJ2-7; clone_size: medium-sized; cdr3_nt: TGTGCCAGCAGTTCCCCCTACGGAGGCAGCTCCTACGAGCAGTACTTC; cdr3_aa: CASSSPYGGSSYEQYF
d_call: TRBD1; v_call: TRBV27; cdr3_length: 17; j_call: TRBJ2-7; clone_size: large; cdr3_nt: TGTGCCAGCAGTCGAAATCGACGGGACAGCAGCTCCTACGAGCAGTACTTC; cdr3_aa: CASSRNRRDSSSYEQYF
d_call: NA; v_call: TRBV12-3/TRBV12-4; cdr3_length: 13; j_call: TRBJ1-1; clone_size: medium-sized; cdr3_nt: TGTGCCAGCAGTTTAAAGCAAAACACTGAAGCTTTCTTT; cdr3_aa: CASSLKQNTEAFF
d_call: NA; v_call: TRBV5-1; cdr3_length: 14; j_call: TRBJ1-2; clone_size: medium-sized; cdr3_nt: TGCGCCAGCAGCTTGCGGACAGATGGCTATGGCTACACCTTC; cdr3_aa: CASSLRTDGYGYTF
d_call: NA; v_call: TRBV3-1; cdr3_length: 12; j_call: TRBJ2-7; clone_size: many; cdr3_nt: TGTGCCAGCAGCCTTACCCAGTGGGAGCAGTACTTC; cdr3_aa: CASSLTQWEQYF